This T cell receptor beta chain was recorded in a study of blood T cell repertoires in COVID-19. Overall study context: Samples came from the United States, Italy and Spain, spanning acute and convalescent COVID-19.

The germline V and J ends were trimmed by 3 bases and 2 bases, with 16 bases remaining between them. This CDR3 has 16 amino acids. Germline V gene lookup returns CDR1 KGHSH and CDR2 LQKENI. The method was immunoSEQ multiplex PCR; TCRdb's version includes in-frame clones alone and lacks a portion of them. Of around 180,000 clones listed, roughly 90% are singletons. This TCR was recovered from a man between 65 and 85 years old with active or convalescent COVID-19. The chain combines TRBV18 with TRBJ1-1; possibly TRBD1 for D (6 bases). The specimen sequenced was peripheral blood. The CDR3 coding sequence is TGTGCCAGCTCACCCTTGGCAGGGGCAAAAAACACTGAAGCTTTCTTT. Protein product: CASSPLAGAKNTEAFF.